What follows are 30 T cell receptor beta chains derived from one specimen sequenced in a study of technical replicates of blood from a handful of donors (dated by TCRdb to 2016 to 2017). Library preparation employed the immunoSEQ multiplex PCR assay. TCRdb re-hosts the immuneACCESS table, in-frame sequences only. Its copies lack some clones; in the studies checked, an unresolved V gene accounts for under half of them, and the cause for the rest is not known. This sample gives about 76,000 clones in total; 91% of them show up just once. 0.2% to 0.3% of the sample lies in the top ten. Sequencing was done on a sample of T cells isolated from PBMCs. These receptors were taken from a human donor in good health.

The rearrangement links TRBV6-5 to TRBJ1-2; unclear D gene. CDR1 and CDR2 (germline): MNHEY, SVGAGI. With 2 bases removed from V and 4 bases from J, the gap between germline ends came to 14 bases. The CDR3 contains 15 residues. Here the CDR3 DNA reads TGTGCCAGCAGTTACCGCCCGGTCCCTACCTATGGCTACACCTTC. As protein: CASSYRPVPTYGYTF.

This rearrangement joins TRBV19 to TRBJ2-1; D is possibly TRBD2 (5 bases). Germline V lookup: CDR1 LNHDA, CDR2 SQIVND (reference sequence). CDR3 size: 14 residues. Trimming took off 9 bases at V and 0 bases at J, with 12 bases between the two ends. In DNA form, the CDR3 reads TGTGCCAGCAGTCGGGGTGGCTCCTACAATGAGCAGTTCTTC. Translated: CASSRGGSYNEQFF.

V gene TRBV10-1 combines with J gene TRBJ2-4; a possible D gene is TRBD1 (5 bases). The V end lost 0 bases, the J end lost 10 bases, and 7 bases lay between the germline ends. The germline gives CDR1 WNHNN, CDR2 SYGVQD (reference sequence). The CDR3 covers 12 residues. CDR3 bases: TGCGCCAGCAGTGAGTCGACAGCTATTCAGTACTTC. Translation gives CASSESTAIQYF.

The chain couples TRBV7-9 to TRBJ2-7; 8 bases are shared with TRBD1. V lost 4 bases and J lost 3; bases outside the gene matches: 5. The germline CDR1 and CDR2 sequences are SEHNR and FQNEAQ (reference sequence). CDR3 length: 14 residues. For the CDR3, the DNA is TGTGCCAGCAGCTCGGGACAGGCGCTCTACGAGCAGTACTTC. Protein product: CASSSGQALYEQYF.

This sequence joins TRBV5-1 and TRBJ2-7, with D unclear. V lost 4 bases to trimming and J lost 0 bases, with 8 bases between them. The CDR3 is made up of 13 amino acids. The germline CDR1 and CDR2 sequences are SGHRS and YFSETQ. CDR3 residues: CASSPPSSYEQYF. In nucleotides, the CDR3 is TGCGCCAGCAGCCCGCCTAGCTCCTACGAGCAGTACTTC.

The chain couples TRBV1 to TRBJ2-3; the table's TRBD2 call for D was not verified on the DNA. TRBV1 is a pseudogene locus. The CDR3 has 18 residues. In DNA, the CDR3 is TGCACCAGCAGCCAGACTCCAAGACTAGCGGGGGTCACAGATACGCAGTATTTT. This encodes CTSSQTPRLAGVTDTQYF.

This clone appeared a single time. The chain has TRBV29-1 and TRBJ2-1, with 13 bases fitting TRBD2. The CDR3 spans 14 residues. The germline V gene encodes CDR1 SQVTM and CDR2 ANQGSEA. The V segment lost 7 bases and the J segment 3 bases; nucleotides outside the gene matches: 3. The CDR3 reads CSGRTSGSYNEQFF. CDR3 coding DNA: TGCAGCGGGAGGACTAGCGGGAGCTACAATGAGCAGTTCTTC.

The CDR3 nucleotides read TGTGCCAGCAGTGAAGGACAGGGGAACACTGAAGCTTTCTTT. Residues: CASSEGQGNTEAFF. J is TRBJ1-1 and V is TRBV25-1, with 8 bases fitting TRBD1. This CDR3 comprises 14 residues. The junction had 0 bases not matched to a gene; V was cut back by 2 bases and J by 1 base. Germline CDR1 reads MGHDK; CDR2 reads SYGVNS.

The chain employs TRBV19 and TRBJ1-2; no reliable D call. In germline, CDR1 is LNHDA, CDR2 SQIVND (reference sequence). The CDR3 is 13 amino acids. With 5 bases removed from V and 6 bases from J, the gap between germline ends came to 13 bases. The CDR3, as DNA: TGTGCCAGTAGTTTATCGGGGAATGATGGCTACACCTTC. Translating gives CASSLSGNDGYTF.

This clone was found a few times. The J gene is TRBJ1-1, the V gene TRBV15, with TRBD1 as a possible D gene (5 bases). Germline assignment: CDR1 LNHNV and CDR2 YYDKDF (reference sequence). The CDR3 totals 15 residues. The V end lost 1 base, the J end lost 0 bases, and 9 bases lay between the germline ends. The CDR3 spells CATSRGAGMNTEAFF. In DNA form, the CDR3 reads TGTGCCACCAGCAGAGGAGCAGGGATGAACACTGAAGCTTTCTTT.

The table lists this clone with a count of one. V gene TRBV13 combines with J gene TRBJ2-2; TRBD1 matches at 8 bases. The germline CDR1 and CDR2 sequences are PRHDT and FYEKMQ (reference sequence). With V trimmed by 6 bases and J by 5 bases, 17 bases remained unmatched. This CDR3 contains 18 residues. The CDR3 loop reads CASSHHRHPGQDTGELFF. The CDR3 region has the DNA TGTGCCAGCAGTCACCACCGTCACCCGGGACAGGATACCGGGGAGCTGTTTTTT.

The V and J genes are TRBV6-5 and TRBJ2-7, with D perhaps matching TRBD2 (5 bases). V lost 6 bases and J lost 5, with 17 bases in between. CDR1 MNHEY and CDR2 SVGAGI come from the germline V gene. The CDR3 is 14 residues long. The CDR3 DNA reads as TGTGCCAGCAGGTTGTGGAGGTCCGAGAACGAGCAGTACTTC. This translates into CASRLWRSENEQYF.

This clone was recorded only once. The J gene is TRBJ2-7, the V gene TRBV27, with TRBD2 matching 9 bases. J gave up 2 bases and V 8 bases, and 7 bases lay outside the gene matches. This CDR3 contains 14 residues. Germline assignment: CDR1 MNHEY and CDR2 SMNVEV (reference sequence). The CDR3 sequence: CASALAGLTYEQYF. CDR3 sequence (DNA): TGTGCCAGCGCGCTAGCGGGATTAACCTACGAGCAGTACTTC.

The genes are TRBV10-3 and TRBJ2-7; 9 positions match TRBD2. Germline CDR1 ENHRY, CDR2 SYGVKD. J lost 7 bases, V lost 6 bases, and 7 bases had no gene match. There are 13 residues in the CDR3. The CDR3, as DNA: TGTGCCATCAGGGAGGCGGGGGGGAAAGAGCAGTACTTC. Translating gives CAIREAGGKEQYF.

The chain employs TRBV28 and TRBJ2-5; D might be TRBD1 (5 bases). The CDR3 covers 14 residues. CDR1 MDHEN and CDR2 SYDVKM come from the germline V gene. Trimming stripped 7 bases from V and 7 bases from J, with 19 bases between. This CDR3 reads CASTTPGLQGTQYF. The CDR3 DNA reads TGTGCCAGCACCACACCGGGCCTCCAGGGGACCCAGTACTTC.

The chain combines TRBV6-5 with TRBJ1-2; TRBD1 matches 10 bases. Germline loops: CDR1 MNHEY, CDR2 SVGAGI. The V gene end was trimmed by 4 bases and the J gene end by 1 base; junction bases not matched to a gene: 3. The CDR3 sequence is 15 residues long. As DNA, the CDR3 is TGTGCCAGCAGTTTTGGACAGGGGGTTAACTATGGCTACACCTTC. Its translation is CASSFGQGVNYGYTF.

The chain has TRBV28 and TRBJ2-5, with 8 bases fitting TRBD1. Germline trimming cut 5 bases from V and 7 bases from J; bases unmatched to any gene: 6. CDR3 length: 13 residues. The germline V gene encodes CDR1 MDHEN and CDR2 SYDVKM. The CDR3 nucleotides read TGTGCCAGCAGTCTCGGACAGGGTAGGACCCAGTACTTC. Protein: CASSLGQGRTQYF.

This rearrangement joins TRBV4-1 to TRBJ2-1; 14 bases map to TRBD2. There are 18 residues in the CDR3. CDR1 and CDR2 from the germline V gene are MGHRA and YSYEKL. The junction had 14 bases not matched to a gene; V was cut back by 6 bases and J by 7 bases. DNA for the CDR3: TGCGCCAGCAGTCGATCCTCGGCAGGACTAGCGGGAGGAAATGAGCAGTTCTTC. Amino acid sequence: CASSRSSAGLAGGNEQFF.

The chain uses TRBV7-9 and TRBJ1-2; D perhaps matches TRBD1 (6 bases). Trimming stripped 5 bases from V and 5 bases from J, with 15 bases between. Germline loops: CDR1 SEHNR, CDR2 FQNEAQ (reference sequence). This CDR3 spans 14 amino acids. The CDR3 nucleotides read TGTGCCAGCAGCCTCCAAACAGGGAGATATGGCTACACCTTC. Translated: CASSLQTGRYGYTF.

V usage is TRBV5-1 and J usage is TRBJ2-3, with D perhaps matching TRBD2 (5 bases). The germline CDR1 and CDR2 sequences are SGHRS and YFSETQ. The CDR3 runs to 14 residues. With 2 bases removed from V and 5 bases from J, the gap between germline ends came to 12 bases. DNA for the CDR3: TGCGCCAGCAGCTTAGAGGCCAGCGGAGATACGCAGTATTTT. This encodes CASSLEASGDTQYF. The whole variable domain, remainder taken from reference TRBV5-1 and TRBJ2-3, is KAGVTQTPRYLIKTRGQQVTLSCSPISGHRSVSWYQQTPGQGLQFLFEYFSETQRNKGNFPGRFSGRQFSNSRSEMNVSTLELGDSALYLCASSLEASGDTQYFGPGTRLTVL.

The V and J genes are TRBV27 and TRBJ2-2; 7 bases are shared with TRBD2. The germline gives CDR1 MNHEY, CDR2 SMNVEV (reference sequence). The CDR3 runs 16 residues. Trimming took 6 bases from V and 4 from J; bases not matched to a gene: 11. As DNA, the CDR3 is TGTGCCAGCAGCCTCGGGACCGGGAGGTTCACCGGGGAGCTGTTTTTT. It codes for CASSLGTGRFTGELFF.

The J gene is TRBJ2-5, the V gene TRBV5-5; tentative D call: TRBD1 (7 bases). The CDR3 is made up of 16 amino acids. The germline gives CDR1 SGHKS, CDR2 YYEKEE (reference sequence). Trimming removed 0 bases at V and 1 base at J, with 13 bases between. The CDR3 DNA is TGTGCCAGCAGCTTGGCGGGGGCAGGGGGCCAAGAGACCCAGTACTTC. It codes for CASSLAGAGGQETQYF.

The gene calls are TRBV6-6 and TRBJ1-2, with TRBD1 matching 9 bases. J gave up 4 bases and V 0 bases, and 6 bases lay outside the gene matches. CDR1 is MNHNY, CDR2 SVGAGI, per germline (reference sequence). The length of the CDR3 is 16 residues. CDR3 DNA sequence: TGTGCCAGCAGTTACTCCCCCCCACAGGGGGCCTATGGCTACACCTTC. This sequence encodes CASSYSPPQGAYGYTF.

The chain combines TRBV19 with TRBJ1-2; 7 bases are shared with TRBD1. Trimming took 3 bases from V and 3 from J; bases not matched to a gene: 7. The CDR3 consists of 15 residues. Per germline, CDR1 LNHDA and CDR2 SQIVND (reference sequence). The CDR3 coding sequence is TGTGCCAGTAGTATTCCACAGGGGCCCCACTATGGCTACACCTTC. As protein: CASSIPQGPHYGYTF. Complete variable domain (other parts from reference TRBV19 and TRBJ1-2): DGGITQSPKYLFRKEGQNVTLSCEQNLNHDAMYWYRQDPGQGLRLIYYSQIVNDFQKGDIAEGYSVSREKKESFPLTVTSAQKNPTAFYLCASSIPQGPHYGYTFGSGTRLTVV.

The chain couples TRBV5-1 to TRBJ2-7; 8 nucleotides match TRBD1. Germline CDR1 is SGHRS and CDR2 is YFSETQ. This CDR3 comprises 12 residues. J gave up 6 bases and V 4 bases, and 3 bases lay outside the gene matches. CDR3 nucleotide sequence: TGCGCCAGCAGCCCACAGGGGGGCGAGCAGTACTTC. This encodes CASSPQGGEQYF.

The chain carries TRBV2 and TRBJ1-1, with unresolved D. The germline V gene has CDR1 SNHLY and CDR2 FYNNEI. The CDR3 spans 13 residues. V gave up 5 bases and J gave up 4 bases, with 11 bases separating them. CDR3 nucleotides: TGTGCCAGCAGTCCGGGAATTCGCACTGAAGCTTTCTTT. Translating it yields CASSPGIRTEAFF.

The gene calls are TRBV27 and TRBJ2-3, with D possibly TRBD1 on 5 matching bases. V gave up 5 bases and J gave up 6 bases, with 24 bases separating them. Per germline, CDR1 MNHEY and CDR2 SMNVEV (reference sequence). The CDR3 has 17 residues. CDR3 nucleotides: TGTGCCAGCAGTATTACAGGAATACCGCCCGCACGGGATACGCAGTATTTT. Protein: CASSITGIPPARDTQYF.

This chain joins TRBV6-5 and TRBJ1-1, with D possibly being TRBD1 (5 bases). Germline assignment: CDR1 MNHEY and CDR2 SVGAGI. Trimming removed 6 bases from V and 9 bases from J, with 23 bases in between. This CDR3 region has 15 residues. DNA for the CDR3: TGTGCCAGCAGGCCTGGGGCTGCGCATGAACACCAAGCTTTCTTT. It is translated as CASRPGAAHEHQAFF.

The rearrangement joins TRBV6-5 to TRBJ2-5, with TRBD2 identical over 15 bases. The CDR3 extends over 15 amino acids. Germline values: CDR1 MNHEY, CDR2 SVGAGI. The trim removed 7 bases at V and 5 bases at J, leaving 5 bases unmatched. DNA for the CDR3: TGTGCCAGCAACGGACTAGCGGGAGGGCCCGAGACCCAGTACTTC. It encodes CASNGLAGGPETQYF.

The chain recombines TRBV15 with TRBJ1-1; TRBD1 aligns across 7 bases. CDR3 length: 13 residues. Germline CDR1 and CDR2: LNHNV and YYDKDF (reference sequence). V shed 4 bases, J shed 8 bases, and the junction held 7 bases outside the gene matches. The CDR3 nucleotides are TGTGCCACCAGCACGGGGGAGGACAGGGAAGCTTTCTTT. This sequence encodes CATSTGEDREAFF.